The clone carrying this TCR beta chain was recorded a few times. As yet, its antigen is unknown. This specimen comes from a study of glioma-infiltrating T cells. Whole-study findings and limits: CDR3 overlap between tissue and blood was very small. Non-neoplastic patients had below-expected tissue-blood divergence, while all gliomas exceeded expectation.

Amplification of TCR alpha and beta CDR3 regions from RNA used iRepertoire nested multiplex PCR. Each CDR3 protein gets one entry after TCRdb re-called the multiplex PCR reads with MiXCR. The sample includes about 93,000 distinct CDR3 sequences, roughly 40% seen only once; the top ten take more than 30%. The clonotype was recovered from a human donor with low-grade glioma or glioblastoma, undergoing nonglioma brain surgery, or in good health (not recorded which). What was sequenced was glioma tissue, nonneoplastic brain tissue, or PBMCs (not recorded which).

In DNA, the CDR3 is TGTGCCAGCAGCTTGAGTATTCTAGCGGGAGCGGATGGGTACAATGAGCAGTTCTTC. Protein: CASSLSILAGADGYNEQFF. The chain is built from TRBV5-4 and TRBJ2-1, with TRBD2 identical over 10 bases. The CDR3 consists of 19 residues. With 1 base clipped from V and 4 bases from J, the junction kept 14 bases outside the gene matches. Germline-derived CDR1 and CDR2 are SGHNT and YYREEE (reference sequence).